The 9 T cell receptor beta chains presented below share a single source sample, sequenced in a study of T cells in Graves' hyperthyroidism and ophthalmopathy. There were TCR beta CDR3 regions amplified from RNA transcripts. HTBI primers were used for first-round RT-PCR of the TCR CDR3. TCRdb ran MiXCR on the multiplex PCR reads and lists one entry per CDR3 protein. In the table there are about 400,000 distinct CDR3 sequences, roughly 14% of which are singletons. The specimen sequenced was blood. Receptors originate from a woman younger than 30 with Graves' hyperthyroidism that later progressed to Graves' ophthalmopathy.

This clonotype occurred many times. The CDR3 nucleotides are TGCGCCAGCACCTCTGGGGCCAACGTCCTGACTTTC. Protein product: CASTSGANVLTF. This chain connects TRBV5-1 to TRBJ2-6; D call uncertain. Trimming left V 6 bases short and J 0 bases short, with 1 base between. The CDR3 extends over 12 amino acids. The germline CDR1 and CDR2 sequences are SGHRS and YFSETQ. Based on the CDR3 plus reference TRBV5-1 and TRBJ2-6, the full variable domain is KAGVTQTPRYLIKTRGQQVTLSCSPISGHRSVSWYQQTPGQGLQFLFEYFSETQRNKGNFPGRFSGRQFSNSRSEMNVSTLELGDSALYLCASTSGANVLTFGAGSRLTVL.

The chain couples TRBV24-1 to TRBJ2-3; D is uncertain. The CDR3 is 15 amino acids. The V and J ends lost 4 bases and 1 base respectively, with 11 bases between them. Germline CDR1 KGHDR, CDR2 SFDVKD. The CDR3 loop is CATSEPGGGTDTQYF. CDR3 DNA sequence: TGTGCCACCAGTGAGCCGGGTGGGGGCACAGATACGCAGTATTTT.

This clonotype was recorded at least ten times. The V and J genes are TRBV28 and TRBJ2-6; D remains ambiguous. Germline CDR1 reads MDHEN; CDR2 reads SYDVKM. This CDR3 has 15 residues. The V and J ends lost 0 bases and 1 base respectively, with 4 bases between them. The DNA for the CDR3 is TGTGCCAGCAGTTTATGGACTTCTGGGGCCAACGTCCTGACTTTC. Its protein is CASSLWTSGANVLTF.

The CDR3 loop reads CASMDISGDKGSYNEQFF. The CDR3 DNA sequence: TGCGCCAGCATGGATATTAGCGGGGACAAGGGCTCCTACAATGAGCAGTTCTTC. The chain couples TRBV10-2 to TRBJ2-1; 8 nucleotides match TRBD2. The CDR3 runs 18 residues. Germline CDR1 WSHSY, CDR2 SAAADI. Unmatched junction bases numbered 14, after V lost 7 bases and J lost 0 bases.

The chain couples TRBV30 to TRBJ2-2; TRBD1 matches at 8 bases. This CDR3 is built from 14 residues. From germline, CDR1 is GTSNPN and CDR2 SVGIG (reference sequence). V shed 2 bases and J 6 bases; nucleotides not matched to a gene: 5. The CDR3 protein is CAWSFDRGSGELFF. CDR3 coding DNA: TGTGCCTGGAGTTTTGACAGGGGATCCGGGGAGCTGTTTTTT.

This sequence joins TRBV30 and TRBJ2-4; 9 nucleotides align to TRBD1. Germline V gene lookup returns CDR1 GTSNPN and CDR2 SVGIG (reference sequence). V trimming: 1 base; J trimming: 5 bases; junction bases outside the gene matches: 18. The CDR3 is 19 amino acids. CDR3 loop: CAWSEPQGTGRYWQNIQYF. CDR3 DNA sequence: TGTGCCTGGAGTGAGCCCCAAGGGACAGGGAGGTATTGGCAAAACATTCAGTACTTC.

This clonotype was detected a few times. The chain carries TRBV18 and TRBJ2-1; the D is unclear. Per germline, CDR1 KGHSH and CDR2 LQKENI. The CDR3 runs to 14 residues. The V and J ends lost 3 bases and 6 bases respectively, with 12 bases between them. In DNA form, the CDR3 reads TGTGCCAGCTCACCGGGCGCCAGGACCAATGAGCAGTTCTTC. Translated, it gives CASSPGARTNEQFF.

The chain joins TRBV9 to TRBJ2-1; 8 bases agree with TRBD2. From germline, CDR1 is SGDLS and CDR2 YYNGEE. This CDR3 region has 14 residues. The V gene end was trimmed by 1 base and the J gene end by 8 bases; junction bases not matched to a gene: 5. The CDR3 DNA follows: TGTGCCAGCAGCGTAATCCTAGCGGGCCATGAGCAGTTCTTC. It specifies CASSVILAGHEQFF.

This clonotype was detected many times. DNA for the CDR3: TGTGCCAGCAGCCCTCCGGGACAAATTAATGAAAAACTGTTTTTT. Residues: CASSPPGQINEKLFF. This chain uses TRBV28 with TRBJ1-4; the D gene is possibly TRBD1 (6 bases). The CDR3 is made up of 15 amino acids. Germline V gives CDR1 MDHEN, CDR2 SYDVKM. Trimming shortened V by 6 bases and J by 4 bases, and 15 bases separated the two germline ends.